Listed here is a single T cell receptor beta chain. Antigen specificity is unknown. These data belong to a study of cytomegalovirus exposure and HLA in healthy donors. Study findings and constraints: Rare TCR sequences dominated, though some public TCRs recurred in many donors.

Trimming shortened V by 4 bases and J by 6 bases, and 13 bases separated the two germline ends. The CDR3 sequence is 13 residues long. Germline V lookup: CDR1 MNHEY, CDR2 SMNVEV (reference sequence). 60 Vbeta and 13 Jbeta primers were used in PCR. The assay was immunoSEQ multiplex PCR, and TCRdb's table has in-frame clones only and misses some. This sample carries roughly 98,000 clones, about four fifths of them seen once, and the ten largest clones take 9.5% to 13%. The sequence was obtained from a man between 18 and 35 years old in good health and CMV-seropositive. The sequenced material came from PBMCs. The V call is TRBV27, the J call TRBJ2-7; possible D gene TRBD1, 5 bases. The CDR3 sequence is CASSYNRLAEQYF. CDR3 sequence (DNA): TGTGCCAGCAGTTATAACAGGTTGGCCGAGCAGTACTTC.